This TCR beta chain stems from a study of CD4 T cells in relation to SARS-CoV-2 and coronaviruses. In regard to this clone: Antigen specificity is unknown.

Measured with immunoSEQ multiplex PCR; TCRdb has only the in-frame clones, and not every one. The sample records 15,000 to 20,000 clones, approximately 78% being singletons. The CDR3 is made up of 13 amino acids. Trimming stripped 3 bases from V and 6 bases from J, with 8 bases between. The germline V gene encodes CDR1 ENHRY and CDR2 SYGVKD. Unexposed donor CD4+ T cells date from about 2010-2018, before the COVID-19 pandemic. The cells were cultured for around ten days before CD4+ T cells were isolated. Sequencing was carried out using CD4+ T cells from PBMCs, cultured in vitro. This clonotype was obtained from a human donor in good health. The chain couples TRBV10-3 to TRBJ2-2; D gene uncertain. CDR3: CAISDSTSGELFF. As DNA, the CDR3 is TGTGCCATCAGTGACTCCACGTCCGGGGAGCTGTTTTTT.